This is a list of T cell receptor beta chains from one sample in a study of T-cell memory formation after mild COVID-19. Via MiXCR, TCRdb re-called the 5' RACE reads, giving one row per CDR3 protein. The data show approximately 340,000 distinct CDR3 sequences, about an eighth seen once. Sequenced material: PBMCs or a T cell subset sorted from them (not recorded which). The receptors come from a man between 18 and 35 years old who had mild COVID-19 (a few samples of this study predate the infection). Cell type and time point are not known. Each CDR3 is given with its conserved first and last residue. Fields, in order: J gene, D gene, V gene, clone size, CDR3 DNA, CDR3 protein. A D gene is named only where the DNA matches it firmly. Some rows have no size entry. The others give once, few or many, or a class for an expanded clone.

>TRBJ2-5|.|TRBV5-6|.
TGTGCCAGCAGCTTAGGGGAAAGAGAGACCCAGTACTTC
CASSLGERETQYF
>TRBJ1-2|.|TRBV6-2/TRBV6-3|few
TGTGCCAGCAGTTTGACGGACAGAATGATCTATGGCTACACCTTC
CASSLTDRMIYGYTF
>TRBJ2-7|TRBD1|TRBV9|few
TGTGCCAGCAGCGTAGGGACAGGGATCACCTACGAGCAGTACTTC
CASSVGTGITYEQYF
>TRBJ2-3|TRBD1|TRBV7-2|many
TGTGCCAGCAGCTTAGGGGGACAGGCGGCAACAGATACGCAGTATTTT
CASSLGGQAATDTQYF
>TRBJ2-2|.|TRBV15|.
TGTGCCACCAGCAGAGCGGGGGCCCTCAACACCGGGGAGCTGTTTTTT
CATSRAGALNTGELFF
>TRBJ1-1|.|TRBV9|few
TGTGCCAGCAGCGTCCCCCGGACAAACACTGAAGCTTTCTTT
CASSVPRTNTEAFF
>TRBJ2-5|.|TRBV7-9|.
TGTGCCAGCAGCTTAAGGGGGGGCCATCAAGAGACCCAGTACTTC
CASSLRGGHQETQYF
>TRBJ2-7|TRBD1|TRBV5-1|few
TGCGCCAGCGCTCCGGGACAGGGGTTCTACGAGCAGTACTTC
CASAPGQGFYEQYF
>TRBJ1-1|TRBD1|TRBV5-4|.
TGTGCCAGCTCCTACCCCGACAGGGTGAACACTGAAGCTTTCTTT
CASSYPDRVNTEAFF
>TRBJ1-1|.|TRBV11-3|.
TGTGCCAGCAGCTTAGATAAGGGTGAAGCTTTCTTT
CASSLDKGEAFF